Below, 2 T cell receptor beta chains from the same sample are listed, as sequenced in a study of T cell responses to AZD1222 COVID-19 vaccine. Data came from immunoSEQ multiplex PCR; TCRdb stores just in-frame clones and leaves some out. Altogether tens of thousands of clones are present, about nine tenths being singletons, with the ten largest covering 20%. Sequenced material: peripheral blood, taken on day 0 of AZD1222 vaccination. The receptors were gathered from an adult in good health.

This clone was observed once. The chain joins TRBV28 to TRBJ1-5; D uncertain. CDR1 is MDHEN and CDR2 is SYDVKM in the germline V gene. The CDR3 has 14 residues. V lost 4 bases to trimming and J lost 2 bases, with 9 bases between them. As DNA, the CDR3 is TGTGCCAGCAGTTGGAACGCTGGCAATCAGCCCCAGCATTTT. Its translation is CASSWNAGNQPQHF. Drawing the rest from reference TRBV28 and TRBJ1-5, the complete variable domain is DVKVTQSSRYLVKRTGEKVFLECVQDMDHENMFWYRQDPGLGLRLIYFSYDVKMKEKGDIPEGYSVSREKKERFSLILESASTNQTSMYLCASSWNAGNQPQHFGDGTRLSIL.

The chain is built from TRBV11-2 and TRBJ2-2; the D gene is possibly TRBD2 (7 bases). The germline CDR1 and CDR2 sequences are SGHAT and FQNNGV. V was cut by 3 bases and J by 4 bases, with 15 bases left in between. The CDR3 covers 16 residues. The CDR3 spells CASSFGGGAGTGELFF. CDR3 sequence (DNA): TGTGCCAGCAGCTTCGGAGGGGGGGCTGGCACCGGGGAGCTGTTTTTT.